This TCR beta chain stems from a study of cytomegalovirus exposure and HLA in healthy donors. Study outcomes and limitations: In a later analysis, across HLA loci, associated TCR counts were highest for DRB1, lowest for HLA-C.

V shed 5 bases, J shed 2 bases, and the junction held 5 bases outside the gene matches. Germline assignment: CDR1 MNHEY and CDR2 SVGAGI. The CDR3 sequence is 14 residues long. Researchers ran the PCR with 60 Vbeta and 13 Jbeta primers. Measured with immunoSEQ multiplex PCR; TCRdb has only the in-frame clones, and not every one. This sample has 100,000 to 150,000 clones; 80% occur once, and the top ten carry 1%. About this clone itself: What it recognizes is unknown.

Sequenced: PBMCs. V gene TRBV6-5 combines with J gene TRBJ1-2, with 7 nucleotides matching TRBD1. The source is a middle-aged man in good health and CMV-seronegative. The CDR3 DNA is TGTGCCAGCAGTGAGGGGGCCCCCAACTATGGCTACACCTTC. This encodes CASSEGAPNYGYTF.